The 10 T cell receptor beta chains given below trace back to one sample, sequenced in a study of T cells in Graves' hyperthyroidism and ophthalmopathy. TCR beta CDR3 regions were amplified from RNA. In the first-round RT-PCR of the TCR CDR3, the HTBI primer set was used. TCRdb reprocessed the multiplex PCR reads with MiXCR, giving one entry per CDR3 protein. This sample carries approximately 620,000 distinct CDR3 sequences, approximately 15% of them seen once, and the ten largest clones take around 5.4%. Sequenced material: blood. The receptors here all came from a woman aged 30 to 39 with Graves' hyperthyroidism that later progressed to Graves' ophthalmopathy.

Many counts were recorded for this clonotype. The genes are TRBV6-1 and TRBJ1-1, with unresolved D. Trimming removed 7 bases from V and 4 bases from J, with 16 bases in between. Germline assignment: CDR1 MNHNS and CDR2 SASEGT. This CDR3 has 14 amino acids. The chain's CDR3 is CASKISPPGTEAFF. CDR3 DNA: TGTGCCAGCAAGATATCCCCACCGGGCACTGAAGCTTTCTTT.

V and J are TRBV9 and TRBJ2-7; TRBD2 agrees at 7 bases. Germline lookup yields CDR1 SGDLS and CDR2 YYNGEE. The CDR3 covers 15 residues. J lost 2 bases, V lost 0 bases, and 5 bases had no gene match. CDR3 amino acids: CASSVVPGGTYEQYF. The DNA of the CDR3 is TGTGCCAGCAGCGTAGTTCCGGGGGGAACCTACGAGCAGTACTTC.

The chain carries TRBV12-5 and TRBJ1-5; TRBD1 aligns across 7 bases. The CDR3 is made up of 18 amino acids. Germline CDR1 and CDR2: LGHNT and FRNRAP. V lost 5 bases, J lost 2 bases, and 15 bases stayed unmatched. CDR3 sequence reads: CASGPLGWQGEGNQPQHF. CDR3 nucleotides: TGTGCTAGTGGTCCTCTCGGATGGCAGGGGGAAGGCAATCAGCCCCAGCATTTT.

This clonotype was counted between two and nine times. The chain employs TRBV11-2 and TRBJ2-7; 7 bases are a match to TRBD2. The germline V gene encodes CDR1 SGHAT and CDR2 FQNNGV. The V segment lost 4 bases and the J segment 4 bases; nucleotides outside the gene matches: 7. CDR3 length equals 14 residues. The CDR3 nucleotides read TGTGCCAGCAGCTCGACTAGCTCCTCATACGAGCAGTACTTC. Residues: CASSSTSSSYEQYF. The variable domain in full, completed from reference TRBV11-2 and TRBJ2-7, reads EAGVAQSPRYKIIEKRQSVAFWCNPISGHATLYWYQQILGQGPKLLIQFQNNGVVDDSQLPKDRFSAERLKGVDSTLKIQPAKLEDSAVYLCASSSTSSSYEQYFGPGTRLTVT.

The V and J genes are TRBV19 and TRBJ2-7; D call uncertain. V dropped 3 bases and J dropped 0 bases, with 9 bases sitting between them. The CDR3 extends over 14 amino acids. The germline CDR1 and CDR2 sequences are LNHDA and SQIVND (reference sequence). The CDR3 reads CASSIRARSYEQYF. The CDR3 nucleotides read TGTGCCAGTAGTATCCGGGCGCGCTCCTACGAGCAGTACTTC.

This clonotype was detected only once. This may stem from a read error, because a much larger clone lies one nucleotide away. The chain couples TRBV30 to TRBJ2-2; perhaps D is TRBD1 or TRBD2 (5 bases each). This CDR3 spans 15 amino acids. The V gene lost 5 bases and the J gene lost 6 bases, with 19 bases spanning the gap. CDR1 is GTSNPN and CDR2 is SVGIG in the germline V gene (reference sequence). Here the CDR3 DNA reads TGTGCCTGGGGCCAGGGACCGGGGCGGTCCGGGGAGCTGTTTTTT. It yields the protein CAWGQGPGRSGELFF.

This clonotype has only a few counts. This chain connects TRBV27 to TRBJ2-2, with D possibly matching TRBD2 (5 bases). Germline CDR1 MNHEY, CDR2 SMNVEV (reference sequence). The length of the CDR3 is 13 residues. Trimming removed 5 bases from V and 4 bases from J, with 8 bases in between. CDR3 DNA: TGTGCCAGCAGTCGGGATAGCACCGGGGAGCTGTTTTTT. As protein: CASSRDSTGELFF.

This clonotype was observed many times. The V and J genes are TRBV28 and TRBJ2-1; D possibly corresponds to TRBD2 (6 bases). V was trimmed by 3 bases and J by 0 bases, leaving 9 bases between them. The CDR3 sequence is 15 residues long. CDR1 and CDR2 from the germline V gene are MDHEN and SYDVKM. DNA of the CDR3: TGTGCCAGCAGTTTCGCGGGGCCCTCCTACAATGAGCAGTTCTTC. Translation: CASSFAGPSYNEQFF.

V gene TRBV5-4 combines with J gene TRBJ2-5; D possibly corresponds to TRBD1 (6 bases). The V and J ends lost 5 bases and 12 bases respectively, with 17 bases between them. Germline CDR1 is SGHNT and CDR2 is YYREEE (reference sequence). The CDR3 totals 12 residues. CDR3 in DNA: TGTGCCAGCAGTCCGAACAGGGAATTGGAGTACTTC. Translation gives CASSPNRELEYF.

This clonotype was observed many times. The genes are TRBV20-1 and TRBJ1-5; D is ambiguous. CDR3 size: 16 residues. CDR1 DFQATT and CDR2 SNEGSKA come from the germline V gene (reference sequence). Trimming removed 2 bases from V and 2 bases from J, with 16 bases in between. The CDR3 reads CSARRKVGQGNQPQHF. The DNA of the CDR3 is TGCAGTGCTAGACGGAAAGTGGGTCAGGGCAATCAGCCCCAGCATTTT.